This T cell receptor (beta chain) was sequenced for a study of a mutant IDH1 vaccine in newly diagnosed glioma. The study, taken as a whole, reports: Vaccination induced immune responses in around 93% of patients.

Sequencing was performed with immunoSEQ multiplex PCR; in TCRdb, only in-frame clones are kept and a portion is missing. The table records 55,000 to 65,000 clones, 70% to 85% of them present only once. As for time point: week 47, end of study. Vaccination used 300 ug of mutant IDH1 20-mer peptide per dose, with topical imiquimod. Comment on this clone: Its antigen is currently unknown.

This TCR came from a man aged 45-65 years with glioma. Sample: PBMCs, taken from a glioma patient whose treatment included an IDH1 peptide vaccine.

The CDR3: CASSTQTFPHYEQYF. CDR3 DNA: TGCGCCAGCAGCACTCAGACTTTTCCCCACTACGAGCAGTACTTC. V and J are TRBV5-1 and TRBJ2-7, with unresolved D. The ends were cut back, 4 bases at V and 3 bases at J, with 17 bases in the middle. The CDR3 sequence is 15 residues long. Germline CDR1 reads SGHRS; CDR2 reads YFSETQ.